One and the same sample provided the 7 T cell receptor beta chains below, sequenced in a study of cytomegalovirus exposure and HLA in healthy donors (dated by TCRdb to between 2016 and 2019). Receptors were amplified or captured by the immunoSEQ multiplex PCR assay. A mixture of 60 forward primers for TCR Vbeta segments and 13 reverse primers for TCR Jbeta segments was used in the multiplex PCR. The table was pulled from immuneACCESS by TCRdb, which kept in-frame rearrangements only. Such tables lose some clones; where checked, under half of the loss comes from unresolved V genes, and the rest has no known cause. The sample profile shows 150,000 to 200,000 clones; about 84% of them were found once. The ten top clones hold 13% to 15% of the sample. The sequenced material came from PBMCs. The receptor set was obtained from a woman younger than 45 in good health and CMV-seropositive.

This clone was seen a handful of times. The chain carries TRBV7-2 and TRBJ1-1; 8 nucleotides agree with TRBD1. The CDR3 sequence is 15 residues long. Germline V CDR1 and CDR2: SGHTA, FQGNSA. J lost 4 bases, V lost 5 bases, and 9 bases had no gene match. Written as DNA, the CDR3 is TGTGCCAGCAGCCCAGGGGGCGCGGGTACCACTGAAGCTTTCTTT. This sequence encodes CASSPGGAGTTEAFF.

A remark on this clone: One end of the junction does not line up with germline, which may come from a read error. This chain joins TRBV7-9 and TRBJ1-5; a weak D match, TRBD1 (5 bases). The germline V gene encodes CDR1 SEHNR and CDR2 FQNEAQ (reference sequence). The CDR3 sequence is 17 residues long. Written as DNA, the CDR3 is TGTTCCAGCAGCTATTATGGGAGGGGCTATAGCAATCAGCCCCAGCATTTT. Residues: CSSSYYGRGYSNQPQHF.

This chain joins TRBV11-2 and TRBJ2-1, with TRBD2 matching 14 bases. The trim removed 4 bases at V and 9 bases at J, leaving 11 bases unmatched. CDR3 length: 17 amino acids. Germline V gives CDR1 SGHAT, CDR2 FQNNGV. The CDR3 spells CASSSNGGLAGAREQFF. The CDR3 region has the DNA TGTGCCAGCAGCTCCAATGGGGGACTAGCGGGGGCACGTGAGCAGTTCTTC.

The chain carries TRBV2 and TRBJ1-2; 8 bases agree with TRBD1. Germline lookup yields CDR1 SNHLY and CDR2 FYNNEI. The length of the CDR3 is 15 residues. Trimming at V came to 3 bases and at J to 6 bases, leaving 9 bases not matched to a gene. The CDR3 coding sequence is TGTGCCAGCAGTGAGCCTATTAGACAGGGGAATGGCTACACCTTC. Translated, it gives CASSEPIRQGNGYTF. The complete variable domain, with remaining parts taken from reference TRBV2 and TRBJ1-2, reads EPEVTQTPSHQVTQMGQEVILRCVPISNHLYFYWYRQILGQKVEFLVSFYNNEISEKSEIFDDQFSVERPDGSNFTLKIRSTKLEDSAMYFCASSEPIRQGNGYTFGSGTRLTVV.

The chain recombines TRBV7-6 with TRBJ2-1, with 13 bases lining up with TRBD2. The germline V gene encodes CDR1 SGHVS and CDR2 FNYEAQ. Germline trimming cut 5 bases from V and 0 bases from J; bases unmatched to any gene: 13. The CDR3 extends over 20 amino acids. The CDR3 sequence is CASSLTRTSGSPSSYNEQFF. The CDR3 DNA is TGTGCCAGCAGCCTCACTAGGACTAGCGGGAGCCCGTCCTCCTACAATGAGCAGTTCTTC.

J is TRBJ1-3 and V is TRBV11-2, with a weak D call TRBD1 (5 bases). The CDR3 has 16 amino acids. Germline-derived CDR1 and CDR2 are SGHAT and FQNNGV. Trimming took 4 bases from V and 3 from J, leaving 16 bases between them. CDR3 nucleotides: TGTGCCAGCAGCTCCCCGGGGGGGGGACTTGGAAACACCATATATTTT. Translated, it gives CASSSPGGGLGNTIYF.

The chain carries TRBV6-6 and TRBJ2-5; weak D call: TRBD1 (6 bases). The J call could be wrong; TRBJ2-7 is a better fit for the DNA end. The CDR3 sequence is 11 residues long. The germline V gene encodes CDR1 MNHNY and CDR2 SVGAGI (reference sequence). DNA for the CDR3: TGTGCCAGCAAGGCAGGGGTCGAGCAGTACTTC. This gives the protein CASKAGVEQYF.